This TCR beta chain was profiled in a study of T cells in Graves' hyperthyroidism and ophthalmopathy. About the research overall: Peripheral blood collection took place at initial diagnosis, before any treatment.

Amplification yielded TCR beta CDR3 regions, with RNA transcripts as the source. The HTBI primer set drove a first-round RT-PCR of the TCR CDR3. A single record per CDR3 protein comes from TCRdb applying MiXCR to the multiplex PCR reads. The sample yields approximately 380,000 distinct CDR3 sequences, about 14% seen once. The CDR3 runs to 15 residues. Unmatched junction bases numbered 3, after V lost 3 bases and J lost 1 base. Germline CDR1 and CDR2: DFQATT and SNEGSKA (reference sequence). Findings of the study overall: A median around 6 months before onset, the model predicted ophthalmopathy.

This clonotype was detected only a few times. What it binds is unknown. The chain employs TRBV20-1 and TRBJ2-2; 9 bases are shared with TRBD2. Sequenced: blood. The sequence was obtained from a man aged 45-60 years with Graves' ophthalmopathy. This CDR3 is CSARISGRNTGELFF. For the CDR3, the DNA is TGCAGTGCTAGGATTAGCGGGAGGAACACCGGGGAGCTGTTTTTT.